The rows below give T cell receptor beta chains drawn from one sample of a study of monozygotic twins with inflammatory bowel disease. TCRdb derives one entry per CDR3 protein from the 5' RACE reads, leaving out DNA. This table lists about 330,000 distinct CDR3 sequences. Sequencing was carried out using blood. The receptor source for this set is a human donor with ulcerative colitis or Crohn's disease, or a healthy co-twin of an affected twin (not recorded which). CDR3s include the opening cysteine and the closing phenylalanine or tryptophan.

J gene | V gene | CDR3 protein
TRBJ2-1 | TRBV20-1 | CSATPPGLAGGAYNEQFF
TRBJ1-2 | TRBV7-2 | CASSLGIGSVYGYTF
TRBJ2-3 | TRBV20-1 | CGGEGTGGDDTQYF
TRBJ2-7 | TRBV7-2 | CASSLRGGGDYEQYF
TRBJ2-3 | TRBV27 | CASSLGPWRVTDTQYF
TRBJ1-6 | TRBV5-4 | CASSSRTDLSSPLHF
TRBJ2-1 | TRBV24-1 | CATSATGEGGNEQFF
TRBJ2-2 | TRBV20-1 | CSARGEKASLNTGELFF
TRBJ1-1 | TRBV12-3/TRBV12-4 | CASTPDRGQRTEAFF
TRBJ2-1 | TRBV5-1 | CASSRTRDNNEQFF
TRBJ2-5 | TRBV3-1 | CASSQGLGGETQYF
TRBJ2-7 | TRBV6-5 | CASSPKQGYEQYF
TRBJ2-2 | TRBV24-1 | CATSDYTGYTGELFF
TRBJ2-7 | TRBV7-9 | CASSVRDGSYEQYF
TRBJ2-1 | TRBV27 | CASSLRGTGGFNEQFF
TRBJ2-6 | TRBV6-1 | CASSEVTSGANVLTF
TRBJ2-7 | TRBV10-3 | CAISGGQGGYEQYF
TRBJ1-1 | TRBV10-2 | CASSEWTNTEAFF
TRBJ1-2 | TRBV10-3 | CAISESSSGYTF
TRBJ2-5 | TRBV11-2 | CASSFVGGGRAF
TRBJ2-3 | TRBV28 | CASSLPDRRKDTQYF
TRBJ1-4 | TRBV29-1 | CSVEDGNEKLFF
TRBJ2-3 | TRBV28 | CASSPQSQAGVKSTDTQYF
TRBJ2-7 | TRBV4-3 | CASSQDSLTYEQYF
TRBJ1-5 | TRBV10-3 | CAISAAAGLNSNQPQHF
TRBJ2-1 | TRBV24-1 | CATSDNRDFRSILSNEQFF
TRBJ2-7 | TRBV10-1 | CASSEGGSYEQYF
TRBJ1-6 | TRBV9 | CASNRMGATNSPLHF
TRBJ2-7 | TRBV20-1 | CSAPEAGGPQSSYEQYF
TRBJ2-3 | TRBV29-1 | CSVDAGGPGDTQYF
TRBJ2-7 | TRBV7-9 | CASSTGRERAYEQYF
TRBJ1-2 | TRBV29-1 | CSVENPPEQGGYGYTF
TRBJ2-3 | TRBV10-2 | CASSVPAGGRSDTQYF
TRBJ2-3 | TRBV6-5 | CATRGGRGDTQYF
TRBJ2-3 | TRBV6-2/TRBV6-3 | CATVASTDTQYF
TRBJ2-7 | TRBV7-9 | CASSLNFLEQYF
TRBJ2-1 | TRBV7-2 | CASSFRQRAYNEQFF
TRBJ1-2 | TRBV25-1 | CASSELEGTYGYTF
TRBJ2-7 | TRBV5-1 | CASSLAESVQGPYEQYF
TRBJ2-3 | TRBV11-2 | CASSFGLTTPPDTQYF
TRBJ2-3 | TRBV5-1 | CASSLWQTFTDTQYF